Sequencing of this TCR beta chain was carried out in a study of cytomegalovirus exposure and HLA in healthy donors. Whole-study context: As released early, the data held 75 million to 90 million unique TCRs from HLA-typed donors.

Use of 60 Vbeta and 13 Jbeta primers characterized the PCR. Repertoires were generated with immunoSEQ multiplex PCR, while TCRdb's copy carries only in-frame clones and drops some. The sample consists of around 150,000 clones, roughly 88% of them appearing once. Study-wide results and caveats: Previous analysis showed most TCR beta V segments were productive about 87% or about 30% of the time.

As regards this clone: As yet, its antigen is unknown.

Healthy bone marrow donors made up the donors. The receptor comes from a woman aged 40-49 years in good health and CMV-seronegative. The specimen sequenced was PBMCs.

CDR3 sequence reads: CASTQNPLAASTDTQYF. DNA for the CDR3: TGTGCCAGCACCCAAAACCCGCTAGCGGCTAGCACAGATACGCAGTATTTT. The chain recombines TRBV7-9 with TRBJ2-3, with 7 bases lining up with TRBD2. This CDR3 is 17 amino acids long. With V trimmed by 7 bases and J by 0 bases, 13 bases remained unmatched. Germline V gives CDR1 SEHNR, CDR2 FQNEAQ (reference sequence).